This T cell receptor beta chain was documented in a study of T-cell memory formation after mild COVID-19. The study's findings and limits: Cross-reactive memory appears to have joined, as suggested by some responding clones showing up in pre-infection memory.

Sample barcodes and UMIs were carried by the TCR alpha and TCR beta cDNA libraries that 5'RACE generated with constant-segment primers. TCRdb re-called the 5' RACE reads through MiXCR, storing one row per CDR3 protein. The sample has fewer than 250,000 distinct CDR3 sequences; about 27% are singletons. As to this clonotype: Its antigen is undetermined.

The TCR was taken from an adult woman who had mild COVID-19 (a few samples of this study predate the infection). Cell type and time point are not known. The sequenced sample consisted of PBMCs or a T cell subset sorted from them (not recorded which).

This CDR3 reads CASGGDSPLHF. The CDR3 DNA sequence: TGTGCCAGCGGAGGGGATTCACCCCTCCACTTT. This chain connects TRBV27 to TRBJ1-6; D possibly corresponds to TRBD1 (5 bases). The germline V gene has CDR1 MNHEY and CDR2 SMNVEV (reference sequence). The V end was cut by 8 bases, the J end by 8 bases, with 7 bases between. The CDR3 runs 11 residues.